These T cell receptor beta chains were read from a single sample in a study of T cells in Graves' hyperthyroidism and ophthalmopathy. One entry per CDR3 protein results from TCRdb running MiXCR on the multiplex PCR reads. This sample has hundreds of thousands of distinct CDR3 sequences; nearly 20% occur once, and the top ten carry roughly 47%. The sequencing sample was made of blood. These receptors were taken from a man in his forties with Graves' ophthalmopathy. The CDR3 runs from the conserved cysteine through the conserved F or W. The D gene is left open where the match is weak. The size of a clone is reported for some rows only, either as once, few or many, or as a class for expanded clones.

D gene	clone size	V gene	CDR3 length	J gene	CDR3 DNA	CDR3 protein
TRBD2	NA	TRBV20-1	14	TRBJ2-4	TGCAGTGCAAATAGCGGGAGGGACAAAAACATTCAGTACTTC	CSANSGRDKNIQYF
NA	NA	TRBV6-1	14	TRBJ2-3	TGTGCCAGCGGTAGGGACCCCGAGACAGATACGCAGTATTTT	CASGRDPETDTQYF
NA	few	TRBV15	14	TRBJ1-1	TGTGCCACCAGCGTCAACCTCCTGAACACTGAAGCTTTCTTT	CATSVNLLNTEAFF
NA	few	TRBV27	11	TRBJ2-3	TGTGCCAGCAGGAAAACAGATACGCAGTATTTT	CASRKTDTQYF
TRBD2	many	TRBV30	13	TRBJ2-1	TGTGCCTGTCTTAGCGGGAGACTGAATGAGCAGTTCTTC	CACLSGRLNEQFF
NA	many	TRBV11-2	17	TRBJ2-3	TGTGCCAGCAGCTTAGAGTCCCGCTACCCAGACACAGATACGCAGTATTTT	CASSLESRYPDTDTQYF
TRBD1	NA	TRBV12-3/TRBV12-4	15	TRBJ1-5	TGTGCCAGCAGTACAGGGGCGAGTAGCAATCAGCCCCAGCATTTT	CASSTGASSNQPQHF
NA	NA	TRBV30	15	TRBJ2-3	TGTGCCTGGAGTAGGGGGGGACCGAGCACAGATACGCAGTATTTT	CAWSRGGPSTDTQYF
NA	many	TRBV28	11	TRBJ2-1	TGTGCCAGCAGTTATGTTGGAGAGCAGTTCTTC	CASSYVGEQFF
TRBD1	few	TRBV18	16	TRBJ1-2	TGTGCCAGCTCCCCCGGGGACAGATCAACTCCCTATGGCTACACCTTC	CASSPGDRSTPYGYTF
TRBD1	few	TRBV6-5	18	TRBJ2-2	TGTGCCAGCAGTCCACTCACGGGGACAGGGGTCCGGATAGGGGAGCTGTTTTTT	CASSPLTGTGVRIGELFF
TRBD2	few	TRBV5-1	16	TRBJ2-7	TGCGCCAGCAGCTTGTCCCCTAGCGGGGGGGAATACGAGCAGTACTTC	CASSLSPSGGEYEQYF
TRBD1	many	TRBV5-6	15	TRBJ2-7	TGTGCCAGCACCTTCCGCGGGACAGGGACCTACGAGCAGTACTTC	CASTFRGTGTYEQYF
NA	many	TRBV5-1	15	TRBJ2-1	TGCGCCAGCAGCTTGGTTCAGGGGTCCTACAATGAGCAGTTCTTC	CASSLVQGSYNEQFF
NA	many	TRBV20-1	14	TRBJ1-1	TGCAGTGCTTCGTCAGCTCGCATGAACACTGAAGCTTTCTTT	CSASSARMNTEAFF
NA	NA	TRBV9	13	TRBJ2-7	TGTGCCAGCAGCGTAGCTCTGGAAAGCGAGCAGTACTTC	CASSVALESEQYF
TRBD2	many	TRBV11-2	16	TRBJ2-1	TGTGCCAGCAGCTATACTAGCGGGGGAGTCTACAATGAGCAGTTCTTC	CASSYTSGGVYNEQFF
TRBD2	many	TRBV5-1	17	TRBJ2-7	TGCGCCAGCAGCATACTCCCGGGACTAGCGGGAGAATACGAGCAGTACTTC	CASSILPGLAGEYEQYF
TRBD1	NA	TRBV30	15	TRBJ1-5	TGTGCCTGGAGTTTGACAGGGGGGAATAATCAGCCCCAGCATTTT	CAWSLTGGNNQPQHF
NA	NA	TRBV7-8	15	TRBJ2-7	TGTGCCAGCAGCTTAGATGTTAGGGTTTGGGACGTGCAGTACTTC	CASSLDVRVWDVQYF
NA	NA	TRBV27	14	TRBJ2-3	TGTGCCAGCAGTTTATACATGGTCAGCCAAGCGCAGTATTTT	CASSLYMVSQAQYF
NA	few	TRBV12-3/TRBV12-4	12	TRBJ2-5	TGTGCCAGCAGTTTGTCTCGGGTCAAAGAGTACTTC	CASSLSRVKEYF
NA	many	TRBV11-2	11	TRBJ2-3	TGTGCCAGCACCGAGTCGGATACGCAGTATTTT	CASTESDTQYF
TRBD1	few	TRBV12-3/TRBV12-4	15	TRBJ2-3	TGTGCCAGCAGACTCGGGACAGCTAGCACAGATACGCAGTATTTT	CASRLGTASTDTQYF
NA	few	TRBV9	15	TRBJ2-7	TGTGCCAGCAGCCCTCGGGCGGGTACTTCCTACGAGCAGTACTTC	CASSPRAGTSYEQYF
NA	many	TRBV3-1	14	TRBJ2-3	TGTGCCAGCAGCAAAAAACCTAGCACAGATACGCAGTATTTT	CASSKKPSTDTQYF
NA	few	TRBV20-1	15	TRBJ1-5	TGCAGTGCTAGCGAGTCGAGGACAGTGGATAAGCCCCAGCATTTT	CSASESRTVDKPQHF